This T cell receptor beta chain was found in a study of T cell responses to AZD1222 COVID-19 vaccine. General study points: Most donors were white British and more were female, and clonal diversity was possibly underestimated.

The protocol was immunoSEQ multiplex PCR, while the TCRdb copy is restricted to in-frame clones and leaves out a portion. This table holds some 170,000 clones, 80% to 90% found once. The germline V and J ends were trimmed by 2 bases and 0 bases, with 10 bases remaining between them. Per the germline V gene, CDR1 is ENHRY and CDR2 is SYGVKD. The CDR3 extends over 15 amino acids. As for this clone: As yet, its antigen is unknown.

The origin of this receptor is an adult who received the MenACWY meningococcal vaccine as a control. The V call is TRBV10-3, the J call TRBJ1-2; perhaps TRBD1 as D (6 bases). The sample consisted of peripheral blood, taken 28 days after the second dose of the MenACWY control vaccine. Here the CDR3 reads CAISEADRPNYGYTF. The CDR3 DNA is TGTGCCATCAGTGAGGCAGACAGGCCTAACTATGGCTACACCTTC.